This T cell receptor (beta chain) was identified during a study of blood T cell repertoires in COVID-19. The wider study: COVID-19 samples, acute and convalescent, were from the United States, Italy and Spain. Sources were T cells, B-cell-depleted T cells, or PBMCs; the material itself was cDNA or gDNA.

In the study's own analysis: The assay estimated nucleated cells by amplifying reference gene primers. The repertoire was sequenced with immunoSEQ multiplex PCR; TCRdb's copy has only in-frame clones and lacks some. V and J calls and clone size are given by that table; D and trimming were obtained from the DNA. The table lists 45,000 to 55,000 clones, about 82% of them singletons, with about 12% in the top ten. Germline CDR1 reads SGHTA; CDR2 reads FQGTGA. Trimming cost V 4 bases and J 7 bases; bases outside gene matches: 7. CDR3 size: 14 residues. The chain joins TRBV7-3 to TRBJ2-1; 7 positions agree with TRBD2. This receptor was identified in an older man with active COVID-19. The sample was peripheral blood. This CDR3 is CASSSAGEMNEQFF. Here the CDR3 DNA reads TGTGCCAGCAGCTCCGCGGGAGAGATGAATGAGCAGTTCTTC.